This record looks at one TCR beta chain sequence and its context. Per the germline V gene, CDR1 is MNHEY and CDR2 is SMNVEV (reference sequence). The CDR3 has 14 amino acids. The junction had 6 bases not matched to a gene; V was cut back by 6 bases and J by 2 bases. The record originates from a study of blood T cell repertoires in COVID-19. Method: immunoSEQ multiplex PCR; TCRdb's copy keeps in-frame clones and lacks some. The table lists a few hundred thousand clones, around 88% of them singletons. The TCR sequence derives from an elderly man with acute or convalescent COVID-19. Sequencing was carried out using peripheral blood. The chain is built from TRBV27 and TRBJ2-7; TRBD1 matches at 8 bases. The CDR3 sequence is CASSRTGYPYEQYF. In DNA, the CDR3 is TGTGCCAGCAGCCGGACAGGGTATCCCTACGAGCAGTACTTC.